This TCR beta chain was documented in a study of identical twins. Study-level points and caveats: Insertion counts were lower in abundant cord blood beta clonotypes, a trend that memory repertoires did not show. Zero-insertion analyses might be partly confounded by invariant T cells like MAIT and iNKT.

Trimming pared 1 base from V and 8 bases from J, leaving 14 bases between. Looked up from germline, CDR1 is SGHAT and CDR2 is FQNNGV. CDR3 length equals 14 residues. In TCRdb, the 5' RACE reads were re-called with MiXCR into one record per CDR3 protein. The repertoire holds fewer than 900,000 distinct CDR3 sequences, with approximately 18% as singletons. On this clonotype: Its antigen is not identified.

The sample also formed part of further work on T cells expressing NK-cell markers. Per that paper: Expanded NKG2C+ T cell clones were not confirmed as HCMV-specific.

This TCR was sampled from a woman aged 18-29 years in good health. The genes are TRBV11-2 and TRBJ1-2; no clear D gene. The sequenced material came from PBMCs. In DNA, the CDR3 is TGTGCCAGCAGCTTAGGGACCAGACCCCAAGGCTACACCTTC. Its translation is CASSLGTRPQGYTF.